This TCR beta chain was retrieved from a study of blood T cell repertoires in COVID-19. Study-level information: T cells, B-cell-depleted T cells, or PBMCs provided the cDNA or gDNA that served as material.

In the study's own analysis: Quantification of nucleated cells was approximated via reference gene primer amplification. The table came from immunoSEQ multiplex PCR; TCRdb's copy has only in-frame clones and leaves some out. D and trimming were read from the DNA, whereas the V and J calls and clone size are those reported in that table. This sample yields tens of thousands of clones, of which about 80% are seen a single time; just over 4.5% belongs to the top ten. The sequence came from a woman aged 55-75 years with acute or convalescent COVID-19. The material sequenced was peripheral blood.

The CDR3 DNA reads TGTGCCAGCTCACCACTGCAGGGCCCTGGAAACACCATATATTTT. Its protein product is CASSPLQGPGNTIYF. The rearrangement uses TRBV18 and TRBJ1-3; a possible D gene is TRBD1 (5 bases). Trimming took off 1 base at V and 2 bases at J, with 9 bases between the two ends. CDR3 length: 15 residues. Germline V gene data show CDR1 as KGHSH and CDR2 as LQKENI.